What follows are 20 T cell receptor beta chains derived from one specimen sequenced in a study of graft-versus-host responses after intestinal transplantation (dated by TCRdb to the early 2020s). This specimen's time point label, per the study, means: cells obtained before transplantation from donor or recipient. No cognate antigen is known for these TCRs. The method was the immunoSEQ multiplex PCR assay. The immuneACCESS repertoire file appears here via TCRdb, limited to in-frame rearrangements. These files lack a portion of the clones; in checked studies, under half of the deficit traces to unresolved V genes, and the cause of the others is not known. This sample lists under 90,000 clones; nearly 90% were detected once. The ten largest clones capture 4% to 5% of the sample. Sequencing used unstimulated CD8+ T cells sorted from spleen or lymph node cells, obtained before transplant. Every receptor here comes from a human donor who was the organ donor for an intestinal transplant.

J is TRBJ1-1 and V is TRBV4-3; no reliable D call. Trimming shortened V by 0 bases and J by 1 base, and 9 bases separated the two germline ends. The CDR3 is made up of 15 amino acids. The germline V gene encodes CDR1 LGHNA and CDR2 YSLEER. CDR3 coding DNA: TGCGCCAGCAGCCAAGATCGTACGGGGAACACTGAAGCTTTCTTT. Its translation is CASSQDRTGNTEAFF.

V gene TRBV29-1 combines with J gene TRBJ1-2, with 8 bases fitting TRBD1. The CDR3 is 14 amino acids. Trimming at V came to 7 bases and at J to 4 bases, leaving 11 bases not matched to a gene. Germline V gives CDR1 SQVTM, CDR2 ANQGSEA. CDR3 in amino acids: CSAELDRVGYGYTF. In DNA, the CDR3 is TGCAGCGCGGAGCTGGACAGGGTAGGCTATGGCTACACCTTC. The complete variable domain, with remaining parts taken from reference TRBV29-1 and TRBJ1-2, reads SAVISQKPSRDICQRGTSLTIQCQVDSQVTMMFWYRQQPGQSLTLIATANQGSEATYESGFVIDKFPISRPNLTFSTLTVSNMSPEDSSIYLCSAELDRVGYGYTFGSGTRLTVV.

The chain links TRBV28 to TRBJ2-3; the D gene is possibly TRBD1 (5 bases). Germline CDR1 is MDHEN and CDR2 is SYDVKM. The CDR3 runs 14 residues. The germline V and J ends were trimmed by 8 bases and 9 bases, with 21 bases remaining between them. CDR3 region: CASPHRAGWETQYF. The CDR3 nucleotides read TGTGCCAGCCCACATAGGGCAGGGTGGGAAACGCAGTATTTT.

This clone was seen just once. The DNA of the CDR3 is TGTGCCAGTAGTCGGTCCGGGTCCGGGGAGCTGTTTTTT. Residues: CASSRSGSGELFF. The rearrangement joins TRBV19 to TRBJ2-2; D is uncertain. The germline CDR1 and CDR2 sequences are LNHDA and SQIVND (reference sequence). The V end was cut by 5 bases, the J end by 6 bases, with 10 bases between. This CDR3 has 13 amino acids.

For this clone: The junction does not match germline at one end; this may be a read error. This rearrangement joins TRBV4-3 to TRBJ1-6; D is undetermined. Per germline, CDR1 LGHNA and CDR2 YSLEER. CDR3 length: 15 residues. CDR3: CASSQEHQDNSPLHF. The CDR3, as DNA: TGCGCCAGCAGCCAAGAGCACCAGGATAACTCACCCCTCCACTTT.

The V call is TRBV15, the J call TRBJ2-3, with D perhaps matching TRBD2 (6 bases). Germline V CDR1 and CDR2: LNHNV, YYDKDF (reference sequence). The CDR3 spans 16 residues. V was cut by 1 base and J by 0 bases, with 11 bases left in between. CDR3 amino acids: CATSRGEVLSTDTQYF. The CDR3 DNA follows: TGTGCCACCAGCAGAGGGGAGGTACTTAGCACAGATACGCAGTATTTT.

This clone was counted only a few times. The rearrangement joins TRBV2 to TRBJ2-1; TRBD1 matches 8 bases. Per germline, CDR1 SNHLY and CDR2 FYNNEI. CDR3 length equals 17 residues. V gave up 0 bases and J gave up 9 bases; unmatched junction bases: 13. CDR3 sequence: CASSEALRTGSTGEQFF. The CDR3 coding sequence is TGTGCCAGCAGTGAAGCGCTTAGGACAGGGTCGACGGGTGAGCAGTTCTTC.

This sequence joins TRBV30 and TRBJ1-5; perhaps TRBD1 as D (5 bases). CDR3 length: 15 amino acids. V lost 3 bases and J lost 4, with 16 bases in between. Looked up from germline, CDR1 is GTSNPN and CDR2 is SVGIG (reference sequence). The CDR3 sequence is CAWRGRPGRNQPQHF. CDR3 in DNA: TGTGCCTGGAGAGGTAGGCCAGGGCGAAATCAGCCCCAGCATTTT.

The CDR3 region is CASSHGAGTEAFF. The CDR3 DNA follows: TGTGCCAGCAGTCATGGGGCTGGGACTGAAGCTTTCTTT. V and J are TRBV27 and TRBJ1-1; tentative D call: TRBD1 (5 bases). CDR3 length: 13 residues. The germline V gene has CDR1 MNHEY and CDR2 SMNVEV (reference sequence). Trimming took off 5 bases at V and 5 bases at J, with 12 bases between the two ends.

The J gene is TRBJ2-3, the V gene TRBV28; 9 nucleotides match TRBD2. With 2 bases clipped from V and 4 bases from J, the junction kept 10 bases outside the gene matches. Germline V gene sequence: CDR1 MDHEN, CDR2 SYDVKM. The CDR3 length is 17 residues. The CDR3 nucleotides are TGTGCCAGCAGTTTAAGGCTAGCGGGGTGGTTATCAGATACGCAGTATTTT. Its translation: CASSLRLAGWLSDTQYF.

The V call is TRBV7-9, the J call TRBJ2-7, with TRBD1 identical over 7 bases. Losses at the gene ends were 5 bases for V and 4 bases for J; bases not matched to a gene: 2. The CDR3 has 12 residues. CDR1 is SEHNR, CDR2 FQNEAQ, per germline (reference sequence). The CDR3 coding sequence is TGTGCCAGCAGCCCGACAGGGTACGAGCAGTACGTC. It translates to CASSPTGYEQYV.

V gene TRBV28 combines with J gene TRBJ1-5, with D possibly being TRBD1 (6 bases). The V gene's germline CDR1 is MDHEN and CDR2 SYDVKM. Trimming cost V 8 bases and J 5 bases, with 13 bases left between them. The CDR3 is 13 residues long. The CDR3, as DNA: TGTGCCAGCTGGTCGGACAGTTATCAGCCCCAGCATTTT. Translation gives CASWSDSYQPQHF. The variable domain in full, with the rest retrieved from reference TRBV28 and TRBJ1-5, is DVKVTQSSRYLVKRTGEKVFLECVQDMDHENMFWYRQDPGLGLRLIYFSYDVKMKEKGDIPEGYSVSREKKERFSLILESASTNQTSMYLCASWSDSYQPQHFGDGTRLSIL.

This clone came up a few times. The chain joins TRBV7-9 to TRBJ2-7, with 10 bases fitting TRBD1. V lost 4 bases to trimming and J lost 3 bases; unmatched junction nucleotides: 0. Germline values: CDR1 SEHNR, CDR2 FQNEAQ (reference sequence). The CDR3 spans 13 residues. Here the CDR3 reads CASSWTGGYEQYV. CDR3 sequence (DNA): TGTGCCAGCAGCTGGACAGGGGGCTACGAGCAGTACGTC.

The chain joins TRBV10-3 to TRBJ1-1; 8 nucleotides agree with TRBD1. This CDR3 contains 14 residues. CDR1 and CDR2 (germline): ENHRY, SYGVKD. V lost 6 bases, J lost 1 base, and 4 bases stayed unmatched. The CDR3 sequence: CAIRDDRGNTEAFF. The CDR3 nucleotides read TGTGCCATCAGGGACGACAGGGGGAACACTGAAGCTTTCTTT.

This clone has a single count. The CDR3 DNA reads as TGCGCCAGCAGCACCAGGGGGGCTGGAAACACCATATATTTT. Its protein product is CASSTRGAGNTIYF. V usage is TRBV4-1 and J usage is TRBJ1-3; TRBD1 aligns across 7 bases. The V gene's germline CDR1 is MGHRA and CDR2 YSYEKL. The CDR3 is 14 amino acids. V gave up 5 bases and J gave up 2 bases; unmatched junction bases: 3.

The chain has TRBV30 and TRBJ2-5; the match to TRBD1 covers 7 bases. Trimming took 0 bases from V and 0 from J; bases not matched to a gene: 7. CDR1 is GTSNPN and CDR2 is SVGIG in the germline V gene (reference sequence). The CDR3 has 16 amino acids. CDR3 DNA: TGTGCCTGGAGTGTCATACAGGGGCTGTACCAAGAGACCCAGTACTTC. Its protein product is CAWSVIQGLYQETQYF. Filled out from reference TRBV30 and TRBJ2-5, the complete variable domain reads SQTIHQWPATLVQPVGSPLSLECTVEGTSNPNLYWYRQAAGRGLQLLFYSVGIGQISSEVPQNLSASRPQDRQFILSSKKLLLSDSGFYLCAWSVIQGLYQETQYFGPGTRLLVL.

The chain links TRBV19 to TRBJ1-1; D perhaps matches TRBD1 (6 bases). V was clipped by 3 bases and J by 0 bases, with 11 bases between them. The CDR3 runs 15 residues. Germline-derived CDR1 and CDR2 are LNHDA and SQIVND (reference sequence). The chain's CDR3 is CASSIMGHVNTEAFF. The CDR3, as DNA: TGTGCCAGTAGTATTATGGGACACGTGAACACTGAAGCTTTCTTT.

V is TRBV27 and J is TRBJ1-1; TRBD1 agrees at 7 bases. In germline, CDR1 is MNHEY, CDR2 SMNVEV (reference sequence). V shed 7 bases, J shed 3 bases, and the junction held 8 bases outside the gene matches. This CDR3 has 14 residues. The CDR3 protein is CASKRQGRHTEAFF. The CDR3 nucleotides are TGTGCCAGCAAGAGACAGGGAAGGCACACTGAAGCTTTCTTT.

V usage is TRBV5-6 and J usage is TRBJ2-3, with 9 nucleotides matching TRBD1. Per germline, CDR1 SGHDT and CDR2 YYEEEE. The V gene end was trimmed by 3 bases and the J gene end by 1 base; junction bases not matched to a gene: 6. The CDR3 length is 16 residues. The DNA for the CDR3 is TGTGCCAGCAGCTCTTCTCGGACAGGGGGCACAGATACGCAGTATTTT. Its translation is CASSSSRTGGTDTQYF.

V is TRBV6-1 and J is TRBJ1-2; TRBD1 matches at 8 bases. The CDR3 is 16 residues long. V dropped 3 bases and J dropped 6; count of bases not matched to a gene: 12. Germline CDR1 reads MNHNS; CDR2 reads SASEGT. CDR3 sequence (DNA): TGTGCCAGCAGTGAGGGCGACAGGGGATCCGTTAATGGCTACACCTTC. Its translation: CASSEGDRGSVNGYTF.